The present T cell receptor beta chain was sequenced within a study of T cell responses to AZD1222 COVID-19 vaccine. Study-wide points: Of spike-specific TCRs, nearly half reportedly target regions left unmutated in variants.

The junction had 6 bases not matched to a gene; V was cut back by 2 bases and J by 5 bases. CDR3 length: 14 amino acids. Germline assignment: CDR1 SGHNT and CDR2 YYREEE (reference sequence). Only one count was recorded for this clone. The antigen remains undetermined. Profiling relied on immunoSEQ multiplex PCR, and the TCRdb table lists in-frame clones only, not all of them. The table has fewer than 130,000 clones, over 90% seen once. The sequence came from an adult who received the AZD1222 COVID-19 vaccine. J is TRBJ2-7 and V is TRBV5-4; the match to TRBD1 covers 8 bases. Sample: peripheral blood, taken 28 days after the second AZD1222 dose. CDR3 DNA: TGTGCCAGCAGCTTAACAGGGGGACTCCACGAGCAGTACTTC. It yields the protein CASSLTGGLHEQYF.